The 19 T cell receptor beta chains in this list originate from one sample, sequenced in a study of OX40 agonist ivuxolimab in advanced cancers. TCRdb keeps only in-frame clones here, not all; method: immunoSEQ multiplex PCR. The sample includes about 40,000 clones, 85% of them seen just once. The sample here was CD4+ or CD8+ T cells sorted from blood, taken in a trial of the OX40 agonist ivuxolimab. Every receptor here comes from an adult with an advanced solid tumor such as melanoma, head and neck, liver or kidney cancer.

The chain carries TRBV28 and TRBJ1-1; D may be TRBD1 (6 bases). The germline V gene encodes CDR1 MDHEN and CDR2 SYDVKM. This CDR3 comprises 17 residues. The V end lost 2 bases, the J end lost 1 base, and 17 bases lay between the germline ends. The CDR3 spells CASSLRHHPDRNTEAFF. CDR3 DNA sequence: TGTGCCAGCAGTTTACGCCACCACCCGGACAGGAACACTGAAGCTTTCTTT.

This chain links TRBV13 with TRBJ2-7, with 9 bases identical to TRBD1. With 6 bases clipped from V and 0 bases from J, the junction kept 9 bases outside the gene matches. The CDR3 is made up of 16 amino acids. Germline CDR1 reads PRHDT; CDR2 reads FYEKMQ (reference sequence). In nucleotides, the CDR3 is TGTGCCAGCAGTTTTGACAGGGGGTACTCCTCCTACGAGCAGTACTTC. Its translation is CASSFDRGYSSYEQYF.

The chain links TRBV30 to TRBJ1-2; 10 bases fit TRBD1. The CDR3 loop spans 14 amino acids. Losses at the gene ends were 2 bases for V and 7 bases for J; bases not matched to a gene: 7. Germline V gene sequence: CDR1 GTSNPN, CDR2 SVGIG (reference sequence). The CDR3 here is CAWSLDRGAGGYTF. For the CDR3, the DNA is TGTGCCTGGAGTTTGGACAGGGGGGCCGGTGGCTACACCTTC.

This chain joins TRBV19 and TRBJ2-7; 7 nucleotides agree with TRBD1. With V trimmed by 4 bases and J by 9 bases, 9 bases remained unmatched. The CDR3 loop spans 13 amino acids. Germline V gene sequence: CDR1 LNHDA, CDR2 SQIVND (reference sequence). CDR3 sequence (DNA): TGTGCCAGTAGTACTTCGGGACAGATGGGGCAGTACTTC. Its translation is CASSTSGQMGQYF.

V gene TRBV6-5 combines with J gene TRBJ1-5, with TRBD1 matching 11 bases. Germline CDR1 MNHEY, CDR2 SVGAGI. Unmatched junction bases numbered 5, after V lost 6 bases and J lost 4 bases. The CDR3 has 15 amino acids. The CDR3, as DNA: TGTGCCAGCAGATTAGGACAGGGGGCGAATCAGCCCCAGCATTTT. It codes for CASRLGQGANQPQHF.

DNA for the CDR3: TGTGCCAGCAGTCCCCTAATCGGGGGCCAAGAGACCCAGTACTTC. It codes for CASSPLIGGQETQYF. This chain links TRBV27 with TRBJ2-5; TRBD2 might be the D (6 bases). Looked up from germline, CDR1 is MNHEY and CDR2 is SMNVEV (reference sequence). The CDR3 length is 15 residues. V shed 5 bases and J shed 1 base, with 14 bases lying between them.

This clone has only a few counts. The V call is TRBV2, the J call TRBJ2-3; 7 bases map to TRBD2. There are 15 residues in the CDR3. CDR1 and CDR2 (germline): SNHLY, FYNNEI. V lost 8 bases, J lost 0 bases, and 8 bases stayed unmatched. The CDR3 nucleotides read TGTGCCAGCCTACAGCGGGACGCTAGCACAGATACGCAGTATTTT. It is translated as CASLQRDASTDTQYF. Variable domain in full (rest from reference TRBV2 and TRBJ2-3): EPEVTQTPSHQVTQMGQEVILRCVPISNHLYFYWYRQILGQKVEFLVSFYNNEISEKSEIFDDQFSVERPDGSNFTLKIRSTKLEDSAMYFCASLQRDASTDTQYFGPGTRLTVL.

The sample holds a few counts of this clone. The chain has TRBV7-3 and TRBJ2-5; D not certain. The CDR3 sequence is 14 residues long. Germline values: CDR1 SGHTA, CDR2 FQGTGA. Trimming took off 0 bases at V and 6 bases at J, with 11 bases between the two ends. The CDR3 reads CASSLTGSLQTQYF. The CDR3 region has the DNA TGTGCCAGCAGCTTAACGGGATCTCTGCAGACCCAGTACTTC.

V gene TRBV4-3 combines with J gene TRBJ2-2, with a possible D match to TRBD2 (6 bases). Germline V gene data show CDR1 as LGHNA and CDR2 as YSLEER. Trimming removed 0 bases at V and 7 bases at J, with 15 bases between. The CDR3 runs to 16 residues. The CDR3 loop is CASSQDDRGFDGELFF. As DNA, the CDR3 is TGCGCCAGCAGCCAAGATGATCGGGGGTTTGACGGGGAGCTGTTTTTT.

This rearrangement joins TRBV19 to TRBJ2-1, with 8 bases identical to TRBD2. This CDR3 is 18 amino acids long. Trimming removed 0 bases from V and 4 bases from J; junction bases left unmatched: 11. Looked up from germline, CDR1 is LNHDA and CDR2 is SQIVND (reference sequence). CDR3 amino acids: CASSIDRGSGSSYNEQFF. CDR3 sequence (DNA): TGTGCCAGTAGTATAGATAGAGGGAGCGGGAGTTCATACAATGAGCAGTTCTTC.

The chain is built from TRBV2 and TRBJ2-2, with TRBD2 matching 7 bases. V gave up 3 bases and J gave up 1 base; unmatched junction bases: 2. The CDR3 sequence is 15 residues long. CDR1 and CDR2 from the germline V gene are SNHLY and FYNNEI. The CDR3 spells CASSDTSENTGELFF. The CDR3 DNA is TGTGCCAGCAGTGATACTAGCGAGAACACCGGGGAGCTGTTTTTT.

This clone was recorded a few times. The chain couples TRBV4-3 to TRBJ2-7, with 11 positions matching TRBD1. With V trimmed by 4 bases and J by 6 bases, 5 bases remained unmatched. Germline V lookup: CDR1 LGHNA, CDR2 YSLEER. The CDR3 has 14 residues. CDR3 nucleotide sequence: TGCGCCAGCAGCCCAGCGGGGACAGGGGGCGAGCAGTACTTC. Translating gives CASSPAGTGGEQYF.

The V and J genes are TRBV6-1 and TRBJ1-5; TRBD1 agrees at 12 bases. CDR3 length equals 15 residues. Germline V gives CDR1 MNHNS, CDR2 SASEGT. The ends lost 6 bases at V and 6 bases at J; junction bases unmatched: 6. In DNA form, the CDR3 reads TGTGCCAGCAGGGAGGGACAGGGGGCCGGTCAGCCCCAGCATTTT. Amino acid sequence: CASREGQGAGQPQHF.

The rearrangement uses TRBV4-1 and TRBJ1-2; a possible D gene is TRBD1 (6 bases). The CDR3 totals 15 residues. V was shortened by 0 bases and J by 4 bases, with 12 bases between the two germline ends. Per germline, CDR1 MGHRA and CDR2 YSYEKL. CDR3 protein: CASSQELATGYGYTF. The CDR3 region has the DNA TGCGCCAGCAGCCAAGAATTGGCGACAGGCTATGGCTACACCTTC.

This chain uses TRBV4-1 with TRBJ2-7; no reliable D call. The CDR3 runs to 13 residues. The germline V and J ends were trimmed by 3 bases and 3 bases, with 9 bases remaining between them. Germline V gene sequence: CDR1 MGHRA, CDR2 YSYEKL. CDR3 region: CASSHREGYEQYF. For the CDR3, the DNA is TGCGCCAGCAGCCACCGAGAAGGCTACGAGCAGTACTTC.

The genes are TRBV29-1 and TRBJ1-2, with 9 bases identical to TRBD1. This CDR3 is built from 15 residues. J gave up 5 bases and V 1 base, and 8 bases lay outside the gene matches. Germline CDR1 SQVTM, CDR2 ANQGSEA. In nucleotides, the CDR3 is TGCAGCGTTGAAGGAAGGGTAGACAGGGGGTATGGCTACACCTTC. This codes for CSVEGRVDRGYGYTF.

V and J are TRBV14 and TRBJ2-7; 9 positions match TRBD1. The germline V gene encodes CDR1 SGHDN and CDR2 FVKESK. V dropped 5 bases and J dropped 4; count of bases not matched to a gene: 9. The CDR3 totals 15 residues. CDR3 nucleotide sequence: TGTGCCAGCAGCGGGACAGGGCTTATCTCGTACGAGCAGTACTTC. Its translation: CASSGTGLISYEQYF.

This clone was seen just once. The gene calls are TRBV5-3 and TRBJ1-2, with D unclear. TRBV5-3 is an ORF, and what it does is uncertain. This CDR3 comprises 15 residues. Trimming stripped 5 bases from V and 10 bases from J, with 24 bases between. CDR3 protein: CARRTLLEPPILYTF. CDR3 DNA: TGTGCCAGAAGGACTCTTCTTGAGCCTCCCATACTCTACACCTTC.

This clone was seen once. This chain connects TRBV7-2 to TRBJ2-3; 7 positions agree with TRBD2. The trim removed 4 bases at V and 1 base at J, leaving 8 bases unmatched. The germline gives CDR1 SGHTA, CDR2 FQGNSA. This CDR3 region has 16 residues. The CDR3 loop reads CASSYRAGWGTDTQYF. The CDR3 DNA follows: TGTGCCAGCAGCTACCGAGCGGGGTGGGGCACAGATACGCAGTATTTT.